This T cell receptor beta chain was captured in a study of prognosis after radiotherapy for stage I lung cancer. Study information: Patient ages ran from about 50 to 95, with a median of almost 75 years, and the group had around 13 men and roughly six women. The tumor was squamous cell carcinoma for over 5 patients; for around eleven, it was adenocarcinoma. Concurrent therapy with stereotactic body radiotherapy was received by no patient.

From genomic DNA, TCR beta CDR3 was amplified by two-round multiplex PCR. TRBV and TRBJ genes each had their own specific primers in first-round PCR. TCRdb processed the multiplex PCR reads anew with MiXCR; each CDR3 protein has one entry. The table has 45,000 to 70,000 distinct CDR3 sequences, more than 20% seen once. Germline V CDR1 and CDR2: MNHEY, SVGEGT. This CDR3 has 19 residues. Trimming shortened V by 1 base and J by 0 bases, and 22 bases separated the two germline ends. This receptor was identified in a donor aged 50 or older with non-small cell lung cancer. This chain links TRBV6-2 or TRBV6-3 with TRBJ2-7; D is possibly TRBD2 (6 bases). Source: PBMCs, taken before or after stereotactic body radiation therapy (not recorded which). CDR3 nucleotides: TGTGCCAGCAGTTACTTGGGGTTTGGGGGACTTGGATTCTCCTACGAGCAGTACTTC. Translating it yields CASSYLGFGGLGFSYEQYF.